The sequence of this T cell receptor beta chain was determined in a study of Graves' ophthalmopathy and Graves' hyperthyroidism. Amplification of TCR beta CDR3 regions used RNA transcripts. An initial RT-PCR round employing HTBI primers preceded a second-round multiplex PCR. Via MiXCR, TCRdb re-called the multiplex PCR reads, giving one row per CDR3 protein. The data contain about 400,000 distinct CDR3 sequences, 15% to 17% of them singletons. This clonotype was found many times. Its antigen is not identified. CDR3 size: 12 residues. Germline lookup yields CDR1 MNHEY and CDR2 SVGEGT. Trimming shortened V by 2 bases and J by 8 bases, and 9 bases separated the two germline ends. Diagnoses were established from clinical symptoms, serum thyroxine, TRAb, thyroid ultrasound and orbital computed tomography. The study's findings and limits: Blood repertoires reportedly contained most expanded thyroid clonotypes above 0.001 frequency.

The clonotype originates from a woman aged 18-29 years with stable Graves' hyperthyroidism. The chain joins TRBV6-2 or TRBV6-3 to TRBJ1-2, with D possibly TRBD1 on 5 matching bases. The sequenced sample consisted of peripheral blood. The CDR3 loop is CASSYRGSGYTF. For the CDR3, the DNA is TGTGCCAGCAGTTACCGGGGGAGCGGCTACACCTTC.